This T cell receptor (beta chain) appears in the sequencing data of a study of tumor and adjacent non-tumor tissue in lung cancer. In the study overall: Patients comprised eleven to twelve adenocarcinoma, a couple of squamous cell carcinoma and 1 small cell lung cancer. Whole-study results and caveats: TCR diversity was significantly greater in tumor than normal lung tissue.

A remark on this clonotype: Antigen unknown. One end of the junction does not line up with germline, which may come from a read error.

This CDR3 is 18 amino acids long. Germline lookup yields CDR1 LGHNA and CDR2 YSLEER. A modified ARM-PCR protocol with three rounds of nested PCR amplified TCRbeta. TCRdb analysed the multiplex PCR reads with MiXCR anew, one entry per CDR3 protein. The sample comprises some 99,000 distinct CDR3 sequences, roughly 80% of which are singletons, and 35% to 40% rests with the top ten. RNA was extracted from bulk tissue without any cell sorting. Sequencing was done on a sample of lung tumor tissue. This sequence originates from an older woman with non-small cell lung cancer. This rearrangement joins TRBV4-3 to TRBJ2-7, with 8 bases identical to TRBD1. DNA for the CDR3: TGCACCAGCAGCCACCCCAGGCACTTAGAACAGGGGGGCGACGGGCAGTACTTC. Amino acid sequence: CTSSHPRHLEQGGDGQYF.